What follows are 8 T cell receptor beta chains derived from one specimen sequenced in a study of blood T cell repertoires in COVID-19. Only in-frame clones appear in the TCRdb table, and some are missing; sequencing was by immunoSEQ multiplex PCR. This sample yields just over 650,000 clones, of which over 80% are seen a single time; roughly 0.25% belongs to the top ten. Sequenced sample: peripheral blood. The receptors stem from a woman younger than 35 with acute or convalescent COVID-19.

This clone was recorded only once. This sequence joins TRBV2 and TRBJ2-7; 10 bases agree with TRBD2. The CDR3 is 15 residues long. J lost 2 bases, V lost 7 bases, and 8 bases had no gene match. Germline CDR1 is SNHLY and CDR2 is FYNNEI. The CDR3 region has the DNA TGTGCCAGCACTCTCCTAGCGGGGGCTGCCTACGAGCAGTACTTC. It encodes CASTLLAGAAYEQYF.

This clone was seen once. V is TRBV3-1 (or the pseudogene TRBV3-2) and J is TRBJ1-1, with D possibly being TRBD1 (6 bases). Deletions cut 1 base from V and 5 bases from J, with 14 bases between. CDR1 is LGHDT and CDR2 is YNNKEL in the germline V gene (reference sequence). This CDR3 spans 15 amino acids. The CDR3 nucleotides read TGTGCCAGCAGCCAAGCCCAACAGGGTGATACTGAAGCTTTCTTT. Its protein product is CASSQAQQGDTEAFF.

V gene TRBV30 combines with J gene TRBJ1-5, with 10 bases aligning to TRBD1. The CDR3 contains 21 residues. Per the germline V gene, CDR1 is GTSNPN and CDR2 is SVGIG (reference sequence). The J segment lost 0 bases and the V segment lost 2 bases, leaving 19 bases of the junction unmatched. The CDR3 coding sequence is TGTGCCTGGAGTCAAAAAGGCCCCAGGGACAGGGGCCGGGATAGCAATCAGCCCCAGCATTTT. Amino acids: CAWSQKGPRDRGRDSNQPQHF.

This CDR3 reads CASSQVLEGPHTGELFF. The DNA of the CDR3 is TGTGCCAGCAGCCAAGTGTTAGAGGGTCCCCACACCGGGGAGCTGTTTTTT. The gene calls are TRBV4-2 and TRBJ2-2; perhaps TRBD2 as D (5 bases). The CDR3 contains 17 residues. V was shortened by 1 base and J by 3 bases, with 15 bases between the two germline ends. In germline, CDR1 is LGHNA, CDR2 YNFKEQ.

The gene calls are TRBV4-1 and TRBJ1-5; TRBD1 might be the D (5 bases). Germline lookup yields CDR1 MGHRA and CDR2 YSYEKL. The CDR3 is 15 residues long. The V gene lost 0 bases and the J gene lost 6 bases, with 12 bases spanning the gap. In DNA form, the CDR3 reads TGCGCCAGCAGCCAAGATACGGGGGAGTTTCAGCCCCAGCATTTT. It encodes CASSQDTGEFQPQHF.

The CDR3 is CASSSGDRTEQFF. The DNA of the CDR3 is TGCGCCAGCAGCTCGGGGGACAGGACTGAGCAGTTCTTC. The V and J genes are TRBV5-1 and TRBJ2-1; 8 nucleotides line up with TRBD1. This CDR3 is built from 13 residues. V shed 3 bases, J shed 9 bases, and the junction held 5 bases outside the gene matches. Germline-derived CDR1 and CDR2 are SGHRS and YFSETQ.

V is TRBV20-1 and J is TRBJ1-2, with D perhaps matching TRBD1 (5 bases). V was trimmed by 3 bases and J by 5 bases, leaving 19 bases between them. The CDR3 totals 15 residues. From germline, CDR1 is DFQATT and CDR2 SNEGSKA (reference sequence). The chain's CDR3 is CSASGLPGTSYGYTF. The DNA of the CDR3 is TGCAGTGCTAGTGGGCTCCCCGGGACTTCTTATGGCTACACCTTC.

V usage is TRBV5-6 and J usage is TRBJ1-6; D gene unclear. Trimming left V 4 bases short and J 3 bases short, with 14 bases between. CDR3 length: 16 residues. Germline assignment: CDR1 SGHDT and CDR2 YYEEEE. CDR3 nucleotides: TGTGCCAGCAGCGGAGGCACCACTTTCTATAATTCACCCCTCCACTTT. The encoded protein is CASSGGTTFYNSPLHF.